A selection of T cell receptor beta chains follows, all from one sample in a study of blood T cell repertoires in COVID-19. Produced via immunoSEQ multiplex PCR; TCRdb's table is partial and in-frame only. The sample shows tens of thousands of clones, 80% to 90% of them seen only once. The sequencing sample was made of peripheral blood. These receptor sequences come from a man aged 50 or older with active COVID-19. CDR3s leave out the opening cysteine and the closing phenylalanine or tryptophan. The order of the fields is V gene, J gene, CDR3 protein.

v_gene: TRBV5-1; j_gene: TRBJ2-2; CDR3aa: ASSWGPATGNTGELF
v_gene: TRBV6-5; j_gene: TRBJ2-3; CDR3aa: ASSYLTRLGRNTQY
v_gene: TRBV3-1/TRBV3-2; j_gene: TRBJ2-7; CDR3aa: ASSQDGSSYEQY
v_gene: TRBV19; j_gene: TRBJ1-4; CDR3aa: ASSIDHRDILRVGEKLF
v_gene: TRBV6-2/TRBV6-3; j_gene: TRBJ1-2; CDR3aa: ASSYGQYGYT
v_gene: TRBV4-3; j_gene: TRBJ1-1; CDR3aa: ASSHTGGMNTEAF
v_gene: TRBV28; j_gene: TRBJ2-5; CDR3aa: ASSPQVQETQY
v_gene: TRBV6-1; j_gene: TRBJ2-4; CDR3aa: ASSERGTSSGQNIQY
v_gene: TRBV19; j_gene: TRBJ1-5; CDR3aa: ASSIRSGNQPQH
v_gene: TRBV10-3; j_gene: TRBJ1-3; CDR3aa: AISERQGSGNTIY
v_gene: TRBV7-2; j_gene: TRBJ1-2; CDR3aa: ASSLGGQAANYGYT
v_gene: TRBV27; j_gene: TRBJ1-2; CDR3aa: ASSPGTGGRSGYT
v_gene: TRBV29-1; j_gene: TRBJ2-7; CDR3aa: SVEGGQASYEQY
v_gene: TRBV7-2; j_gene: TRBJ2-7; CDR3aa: ASSSSTVFSYEQY
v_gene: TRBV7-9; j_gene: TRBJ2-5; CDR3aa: ASSRETQY
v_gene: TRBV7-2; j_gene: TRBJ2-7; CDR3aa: ASSAQPGQGYEQY
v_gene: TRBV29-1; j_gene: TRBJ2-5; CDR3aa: SSGTSGNLGETQY
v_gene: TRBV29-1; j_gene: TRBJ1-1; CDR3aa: SVGDRNLKAF
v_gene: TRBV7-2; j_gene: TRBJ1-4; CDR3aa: ASSFAGNEKLF
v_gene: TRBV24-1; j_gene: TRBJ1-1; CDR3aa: ATSGVGGTEAF
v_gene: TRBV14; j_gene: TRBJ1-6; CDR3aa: ASSQGGTDNSPLH
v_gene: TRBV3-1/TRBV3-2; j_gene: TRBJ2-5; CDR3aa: ASSQVGGLRQTQY
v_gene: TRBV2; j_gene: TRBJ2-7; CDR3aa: ASSIQGYEQY
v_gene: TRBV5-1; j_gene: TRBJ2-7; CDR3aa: ASSSDLTGILPYEQY
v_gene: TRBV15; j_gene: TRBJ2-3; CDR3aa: ATSRNRAATDTQY
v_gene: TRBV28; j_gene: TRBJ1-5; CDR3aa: ASSYSGTGVGNQPQH
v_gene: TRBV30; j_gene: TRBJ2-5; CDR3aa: AWSGVVPETQY
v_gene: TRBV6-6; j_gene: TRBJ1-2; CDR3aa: ASSSNQGSYGYT
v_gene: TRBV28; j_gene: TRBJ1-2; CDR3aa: ASSWPRDTNNYGYT
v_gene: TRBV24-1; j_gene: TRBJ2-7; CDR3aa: ATSEGKLGMDREQY
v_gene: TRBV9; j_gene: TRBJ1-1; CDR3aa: ASGLLSANTEAF
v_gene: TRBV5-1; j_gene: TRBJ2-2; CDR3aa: ASSLVVTGLPNTGELF